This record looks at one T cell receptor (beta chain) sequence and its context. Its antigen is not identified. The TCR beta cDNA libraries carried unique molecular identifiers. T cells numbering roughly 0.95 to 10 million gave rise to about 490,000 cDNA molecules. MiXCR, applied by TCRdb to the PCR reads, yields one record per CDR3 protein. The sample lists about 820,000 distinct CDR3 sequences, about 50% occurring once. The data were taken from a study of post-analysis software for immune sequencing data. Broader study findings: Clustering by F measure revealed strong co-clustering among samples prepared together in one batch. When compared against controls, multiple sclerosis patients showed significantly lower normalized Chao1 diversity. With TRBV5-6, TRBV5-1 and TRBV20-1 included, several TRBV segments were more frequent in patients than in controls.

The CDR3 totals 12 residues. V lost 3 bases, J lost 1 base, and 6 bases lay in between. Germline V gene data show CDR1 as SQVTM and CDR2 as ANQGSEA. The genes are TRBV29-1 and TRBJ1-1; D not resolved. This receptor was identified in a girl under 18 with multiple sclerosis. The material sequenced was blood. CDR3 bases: TGCAGCGTTGAGGCGCCGAACACTGAAGCTTTCTTT. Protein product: CSVEAPNTEAFF.